The entry that follows covers one T cell receptor beta chain sequence. Its antigen is as yet unknown. The sample is drawn from a study of T cells expressing NK-cell markers. Study-wide points: The study found these clonotypes also leading the CD3+CD56-NKG2C+ fraction in a few donors. Questions lingered over whether expanded NKG2C+ T cell clones were HCMV-specific.

TCRdb processed the 5' RACE reads again and assigns one entry to each CDR3 protein, with no DNA. The sample has about 180,000 distinct CDR3 sequences; the top ten hold about 19%. Sample: blood T cells: a sorted CD56 or NKG2C T cell subset, CD4+ or CD8+ T cells, or bulk PBMC T cells (not recorded which). The source is a man aged 18-70 years in good health.

Here the CDR3 reads CASAPLEDHGVRETQYF. The chain combines TRBV2 with TRBJ2-5; absent DNA, TCRdb's TRBD1 call cannot be checked. Germline CDR1 SNHLY, CDR2 FYNNEI. The CDR3 contains 17 residues.